The rows below give T cell receptor beta chains drawn from one sample of a study of T-cell memory formation after mild COVID-19. TCRdb recomputed calls from the 5' RACE reads with MiXCR, one row per CDR3 protein. The table records some 290,000 distinct CDR3 sequences, roughly 15% of them present only once. The sequencing sample was made of PBMCs or a T cell subset sorted from them (not recorded which). The source is a man in his late teens or twenties who had mild COVID-19 (a few samples of this study predate the infection). Cell type and time point are not known. Both conserved end residues are part of each CDR3. Each record gives: D gene, V gene, J gene, clone size, CDR3 DNA, CDR3 protein. A D gene is named only where the DNA matches it firmly. Rows may omit the clone size; those that give it use once, few, many or a size class.

>TRBD2|TRBV7-6|TRBJ2-1|NA
TGTGCCAGCAGCTCGCCCCGCAGCGGGGTCTACAATGAGCAGTTCTTC
CASSSPRSGVYNEQFF
>TRBD1|TRBV7-8|TRBJ1-1|few
TGTGCCAGCAGCGTTGACAGGGCCGCTGAAGCTTTCTTT
CASSVDRAAEAFF
>NA|TRBV4-1|TRBJ2-7|few
TGCGCCAGCAGCCAACGGGCAGCCTACGAGCAGTACTTC
CASSQRAAYEQYF
>NA|TRBV7-9|TRBJ1-1|few
TGTGCCAGCAGCTTCCGGGCTCTCATGAACACTGAAGCTTTCTTT
CASSFRALMNTEAFF
>TRBD2|TRBV4-1|TRBJ2-5|NA
TGCGCCAGCAGCCAGCGGGGGGGCACAGAGACCCAGTACTTC
CASSQRGGTETQYF
>NA|TRBV12-3/TRBV12-4|TRBJ2-7|many
TGTGCCAGCCGTGCATCAGGGACATGGCAAGAGCAGTACTTC
CASRASGTWQEQYF
>NA|TRBV20-1|TRBJ2-1|few
TGCAGTGCTAGAGTCAGGCCGGGGAATGAGCAGTTCTTC
CSARVRPGNEQFF
>TRBD1|TRBV24-1|TRBJ1-5|NA
TGTGCCACCAGTGACCAAGACAGGGATCAGCCCCAGCATTTT
CATSDQDRDQPQHF
>NA|TRBV29-1|TRBJ2-7|few
TGCAGCGTTGAACTCTACACCAGCCCAGGCTACGAGCAGTACTTC
CSVELYTSPGYEQYF
>TRBD1|TRBV6-5|TRBJ1-4|few
TGTGCCAGCAGATCCGGACAGGGAGGTGAAAAACTGTTTTTT
CASRSGQGGEKLFF
>TRBD2|TRBV5-6|TRBJ2-1|NA
TGTGCCAGCAGCCTACGGACTAGCAGGGATGAGCAGTTCTTC
CASSLRTSRDEQFF
>NA|TRBV5-5|TRBJ2-7|NA
TGTGCCACTTCGTCGGTACTGGACAGCCCCTACGAGCAGTACTTC
CATSSVLDSPYEQYF
>NA|TRBV5-1|TRBJ1-6|NA
TGCGCCAGCAGCGAAACCGGGACTAATAATTCACCCCTCCACTTT
CASSETGTNNSPLHF
>TRBD1|TRBV28|TRBJ1-6|few
TGTGCCACCCCAGGGACAGGGGACTATAATTCACCCCTCCACTTT
CATPGTGDYNSPLHF
>TRBD2|TRBV6-6|TRBJ2-1|many
TGTGCCAGCAGTTACTCTAGCGGGGGATACAATGAGCAGTTCTTC
CASSYSSGGYNEQFF
>TRBD2|TRBV5-1|TRBJ2-3|NA
TGCGCCAGCAGCTTGACTAGCGGGGGGCTCACTAGCACAGATACGCAGTATTTT
CASSLTSGGLTSTDTQYF
>TRBD1|TRBV7-6|TRBJ2-2|few
TGTGCCAGCAGCTTAGCGCCTTTGGGACAGGGAACCGGGGAGCTGTTTTTT
CASSLAPLGQGTGELFF
>NA|TRBV6-5|TRBJ1-2|NA
TGTGCCAGCAGTTACACAGATCCCTGGTCGGGCTACACCTTC
CASSYTDPWSGYTF
>NA|TRBV18|TRBJ2-3|few
TGTGCCAGCTCAGCATCGTGGGGCACAGATACGCAGTATTTT
CASSASWGTDTQYF
>NA|TRBV5-1|TRBJ2-3|NA
TGCGCCAGCAGCCCCGGCGGGGCTCCTCGGGATACGCAGTATTTT
CASSPGGAPRDTQYF
>NA|TRBV6-6|TRBJ2-2|NA
TGTGCCATAGGGCGTCCCGGGGAGCTGTTTTTT
CAIGRPGELFF
>TRBD1|TRBV5-5|TRBJ2-1|NA
TGTGCCAGCAGCTTGATCCGGACAGGGGGGACTGAGCAGTTCTTC
CASSLIRTGGTEQFF
>NA|TRBV7-9|TRBJ2-2|NA
TGTGCCAGCAGCATCCAAGAGACCGGGGAGCTGTTTTTT
CASSIQETGELFF
>NA|TRBV7-9|TRBJ1-5|many
TGTGCCAGCAGCTCAAGTGGGAATCAGCCCCAGCATTTT
CASSSSGNQPQHF
>NA|TRBV4-1|TRBJ2-3|many
TGCGCCAGCAGCCAAGAACGGGGGCCTAGCACAGATACGCAGTATTTT
CASSQERGPSTDTQYF
>NA|TRBV19|TRBJ2-5|few
TGTGCCAGTAGTTCGACAGACCAAGAGACCCAGTACTTC
CASSSTDQETQYF
>NA|TRBV12-3/TRBV12-4|TRBJ1-1|many
TGTGCCAGCAGTCCATGGGGGGTGAACACTGAAGCTTTCTTT
CASSPWGVNTEAFF
>NA|TRBV5-1|TRBJ1-2|many
TGCGCCAGCAGCTTGGGAGGCAGACTCTATGGCTACACCTTC
CASSLGGRLYGYTF
>NA|TRBV6-5|TRBJ1-2|few
TGTGCCAGCAGCCGGGACATATCTATCCCCCCTCGCACCTTC
CASSRDISIPPRTF
>NA|TRBV6-5|TRBJ2-2|NA
TGTGCCAGCAGTTACTCGTCCGGGAACACCGGGGAGCTGTTTTTT
CASSYSSGNTGELFF
>NA|TRBV20-1|TRBJ2-3|few
TGCAGTGCTAGCTTCAGGGGCACAGATACGCAGTATTTT
CSASFRGTDTQYF